These T cell receptor beta chains were read from a single sample in a study of cytomegalovirus exposure and HLA in healthy donors. Some clones are missing from TCRdb's copy, which holds only in-frame ones; the method was immunoSEQ multiplex PCR. The sample carries approximately 99,000 clones, approximately 85% recorded once. Sequences were obtained from PBMCs. The receptors here all came from a woman between 18 and 30 years old in good health and CMV-seronegative. Each CDR3 is given with its conserved first and last residue. D genes are given only for firm matches. Size tells how often a clone was seen (once, few, many) or the class of an expanded clone, and some rows leave it out.

D gene: -
V gene: TRBV7-2
clone size: many
J gene: TRBJ1-1
CDR3 protein: CASSLAGGNTEAFF
CDR3 DNA: TGTGCCAGCAGCTTAGCAGGGGGGAACACTGAAGCTTTCTTT

D gene: -
V gene: TRBV11-2
clone size: once
J gene: TRBJ2-7
CDR3 protein: CASSLEASSYEQYF
CDR3 DNA: TGTGCCAGCAGCTTAGAGGCCAGCTCCTACGAGCAGTACTTC

D gene: -
V gene: TRBV2
clone size: -
J gene: TRBJ2-2
CDR3 protein: CASGLGEIGELFF
CDR3 DNA: TGTGCCAGCGGTCTTGGGGAGATCGGGGAGCTGTTTTTT

D gene: TRBD2
V gene: TRBV9
clone size: -
J gene: TRBJ2-1
CDR3 protein: CASSVESGGGENEQFF
CDR3 DNA: TGTGCCAGCAGCGTAGAGTCGGGGGGGGGTGAGAATGAGCAGTTCTTC

D gene: -
V gene: TRBV28
clone size: -
J gene: TRBJ1-2
CDR3 protein: CASSTLGGTGGYTF
CDR3 DNA: TGTGCCAGCAGCACCTTGGGGGGTACTGGCGGCTACACCTTC

D gene: TRBD1
V gene: TRBV28
clone size: -
J gene: TRBJ1-5
CDR3 protein: CASRGQINSNQPQHF
CDR3 DNA: TGTGCCAGCAGGGGACAGATCAATAGCAATCAGCCCCAGCATTTT

D gene: -
V gene: TRBV10-2
clone size: -
J gene: TRBJ1-2
CDR3 protein: CASSEEQIYGYTF
CDR3 DNA: TGCGCCAGCAGTGAGGAACAGATCTATGGCTACACCTTC

D gene: -
V gene: TRBV10-3
clone size: -
J gene: TRBJ2-7
CDR3 protein: CAISIDSYEQYF
CDR3 DNA: TGTGCCATCAGTATCGACAGCTACGAGCAGTACTTC

D gene: TRBD2
V gene: TRBV5-1
clone size: -
J gene: TRBJ2-1
CDR3 protein: CASTPTVRLAGGNEQFF
CDR3 DNA: TGCGCCAGCACCCCAACTGTAAGACTAGCGGGGGGCAATGAGCAGTTCTTC

D gene: -
V gene: TRBV9
clone size: -
J gene: TRBJ1-1
CDR3 protein: CASSVALYTEAFF
CDR3 DNA: TGTGCCAGCAGCGTAGCTCTCTACACTGAAGCTTTCTTT

D gene: TRBD1
V gene: TRBV2
clone size: -
J gene: TRBJ1-1
CDR3 protein: CASSVSDRGREAFF
CDR3 DNA: TGTGCCAGCAGCGTATCTGACAGGGGTCGAGAAGCTTTCTTT

D gene: -
V gene: TRBV13
clone size: -
J gene: TRBJ1-5
CDR3 protein: CASSLGPDSNQPQHF
CDR3 DNA: TGTGCCAGCAGCTTAGGCCCAGATAGCAATCAGCCCCAGCATTTT

D gene: -
V gene: TRBV7-6
clone size: -
J gene: TRBJ1-3
CDR3 protein: CASSQPQVVGNTIYF
CDR3 DNA: TGTGCCAGCAGCCAACCACAGGTTGTCGGAAACACCATATATTTT

D gene: TRBD1
V gene: TRBV30
clone size: medium-sized
J gene: TRBJ2-7
CDR3 protein: CAWDPGTGVYEQYF
CDR3 DNA: TGTGCCTGGGACCCCGGGACAGGGGTCTACGAGCAGTACTTC

D gene: -
V gene: TRBV7-8
clone size: once
J gene: TRBJ2-7
CDR3 protein: CASSKDSSYEQYF
CDR3 DNA: TGTGCCAGCAGCAAAGACAGCTCCTACGAGCAGTACTTC

D gene: -
V gene: TRBV19
clone size: -
J gene: TRBJ1-1
CDR3 protein: CASTAGSLNTEAFF
CDR3 DNA: TGTGCCAGTACCGCGGGATCCTTGAACACTGAAGCTTTCTTT

D gene: TRBD1
V gene: TRBV11-3
clone size: -
J gene: TRBJ2-2
CDR3 protein: CASSPSGQGITGELFF
CDR3 DNA: TGTGCCAGCAGCCCGTCCGGACAGGGGATCACCGGGGAGCTGTTTTTT

D gene: -
V gene: TRBV2
clone size: -
J gene: TRBJ1-1
CDR3 protein: CASSAVLAPPNTEAFF
CDR3 DNA: TGTGCCAGCAGTGCCGTATTGGCTCCGCCTAACACTGAAGCTTTCTTT

D gene: -
V gene: TRBV30
clone size: -
J gene: TRBJ2-7
CDR3 protein: CAWSTEEHREGEQYF
CDR3 DNA: TGTGCCTGGAGTACGGAGGAACACAGGGAAGGGGAGCAGTACTTC

D gene: TRBD2
V gene: TRBV11-1
clone size: -
J gene: TRBJ2-7
CDR3 protein: CASSLSLGDYDEQYF
CDR3 DNA: TGTGCCAGCAGCTTAAGCTTGGGGGACTACGACGAGCAGTACTTC

D gene: TRBD1
V gene: TRBV18
clone size: -
J gene: TRBJ1-2
CDR3 protein: CASSPLGTGDFNYGYTF
CDR3 DNA: TGTGCCAGCTCACCATTGGGGACAGGGGACTTTAACTATGGCTACACCTTC

D gene: TRBD1
V gene: TRBV28
clone size: -
J gene: TRBJ2-1
CDR3 protein: CASRSGTGGRVEQFF
CDR3 DNA: TGTGCCAGCAGATCCGGGACAGGGGGAAGGGTTGAGCAGTTCTTC

D gene: TRBD1
V gene: TRBV15
clone size: -
J gene: TRBJ2-7
CDR3 protein: CATSSRTGAEQYF
CDR3 DNA: TGTGCCACCAGCAGCCGTACAGGGGCCGAGCAGTACTTC

D gene: -
V gene: TRBV6-1
clone size: -
J gene: TRBJ1-5
CDR3 protein: CASSEVGEGQPQHF
CDR3 DNA: TGTGCCAGCAGTGAAGTCGGAGAGGGCCAGCCCCAGCATTTT

D gene: -
V gene: TRBV7-9
clone size: -
J gene: TRBJ2-5
CDR3 protein: CATGIPETQYF
CDR3 DNA: TGTGCCACCGGGATCCCAGAGACCCAGTACTTC

D gene: -
V gene: TRBV7-3
clone size: once
J gene: TRBJ2-1
CDR3 protein: CASSLDRRTLNEQFF
CDR3 DNA: TGTGCCAGCAGCTTAGACAGAAGAACCCTCAATGAGCAGTTCTTC

D gene: -
V gene: TRBV5-1
clone size: once
J gene: TRBJ1-1
CDR3 protein: CASSLQEVTFF
CDR3 DNA: TGCGCCAGCAGCCTCCAGGAGGTTACTTTCTTT

D gene: -
V gene: TRBV12-1
clone size: -
J gene: TRBJ2-2
CDR3 protein: CASSFAYGMYTGELFF
CDR3 DNA: TGTGCCAGCAGCTTTGCCTATGGTATGTACACCGGGGAGCTGTTTTTT

D gene: -
V gene: TRBV2
clone size: -
J gene: TRBJ2-5
CDR3 protein: CASSEVAGGAGAQYF
CDR3 DNA: TGTGCCAGCAGTGAGGTGGCAGGAGGTGCTGGGGCCCAGTACTTC

D gene: TRBD1
V gene: TRBV9
clone size: -
J gene: TRBJ1-3
CDR3 protein: CASSVDPGGYNMSSGNTIYF
CDR3 DNA: TGTGCCAGCAGCGTAGATCCAGGGGGCTATAATATGAGTTCTGGAAACACCATATATTTT

D gene: TRBD1
V gene: TRBV2
clone size: -
J gene: TRBJ2-1
CDR3 protein: CASRADRDRAYNEQFF
CDR3 DNA: TGTGCCAGCAGGGCAGACCGCGACAGGGCATACAATGAGCAGTTCTTC

D gene: -
V gene: TRBV5-6
clone size: -
J gene: TRBJ1-1
CDR3 protein: CASSRVGGMNTEAFF
CDR3 DNA: TGTGCCAGCAGTCGGGTCGGGGGGATGAACACTGAAGCTTTCTTT

D gene: TRBD1
V gene: TRBV30
clone size: -
J gene: TRBJ1-5
CDR3 protein: CAWSALQMGQITNQPQHF
CDR3 DNA: TGTGCCTGGAGTGCCCTCCAGATGGGACAGATTACCAATCAGCCCCAGCATTTT

D gene: -
V gene: TRBV5-6
clone size: -
J gene: TRBJ2-5
CDR3 protein: CASSLGLGEETQYF
CDR3 DNA: TGTGCCAGCAGCTTGGGACTAGGGGAAGAGACCCAGTACTTC

D gene: -
V gene: TRBV29-1
clone size: -
J gene: TRBJ2-1
CDR3 protein: CSVVPVTTEQFF
CDR3 DNA: TGCAGCGTTGTCCCCGTAACTACTGAGCAGTTCTTC

D gene: TRBD1
V gene: TRBV25-1
clone size: -
J gene: TRBJ2-1
CDR3 protein: CASSDRDRERNEQFF
CDR3 DNA: TGTGCCAGCAGTGATCGGGACAGGGAAAGAAATGAGCAGTTCTTC

D gene: TRBD1
V gene: TRBV30
clone size: once
J gene: TRBJ1-1
CDR3 protein: CAWSTGTGGSEAFF
CDR3 DNA: TGTGCCTGGAGTACCGGGACAGGGGGGTCTGAAGCTTTCTTT

D gene: -
V gene: TRBV5-1
clone size: few
J gene: TRBJ1-4
CDR3 protein: CASSLTLEKLFF
CDR3 DNA: TGCGCCAGCAGCTTGACTTTGGAAAAACTGTTTTTT

D gene: TRBD1
V gene: TRBV5-4
clone size: -
J gene: TRBJ2-7
CDR3 protein: CASSPFDRDYEQYF
CDR3 DNA: TGTGCCAGCAGCCCCTTTGACAGGGACTACGAGCAGTACTTC

D gene: TRBD2
V gene: TRBV5-1
clone size: -
J gene: TRBJ2-3
CDR3 protein: CASSPAGGDTQYF
CDR3 DNA: TGCGCCAGCAGCCCCGCGGGAGGGGATACGCAGTATTTT

D gene: -
V gene: TRBV4-1
clone size: -
J gene: TRBJ2-2
CDR3 protein: CASSQVGGGELFF
CDR3 DNA: TGCGCCAGCAGCCAAGTCGGTGGCGGGGAGCTGTTTTTT

D gene: TRBD1
V gene: TRBV6-5
clone size: -
J gene: TRBJ2-7
CDR3 protein: CASSYSRDRGDEQYF
CDR3 DNA: TGTGCCAGCAGTTACTCGAGAGACAGGGGTGACGAGCAGTACTTC

D gene: -
V gene: TRBV28
clone size: -
J gene: TRBJ2-3
CDR3 protein: CASSSRIRGTDTQYF
CDR3 DNA: TGTGCCAGCAGTTCCCGAATCCGGGGCACAGATACGCAGTATTTT

D gene: TRBD2
V gene: TRBV28
clone size: -
J gene: TRBJ2-7
CDR3 protein: CASSFKSGGGPYEQYF
CDR3 DNA: TGTGCCAGCAGTTTTAAATCCGGGGGGGGCCCCTACGAGCAGTACTTC

D gene: TRBD1
V gene: TRBV15
clone size: few
J gene: TRBJ2-3
CDR3 protein: CATSRGDRETDTQYF
CDR3 DNA: TGTGCCACCAGCAGAGGGGACAGGGAGACAGATACGCAGTATTTT

D gene: -
V gene: TRBV14
clone size: -
J gene: TRBJ1-4
CDR3 protein: CASSLILLGGGNEKLFF
CDR3 DNA: TGTGCCAGCAGCCTCATCCTCCTAGGTGGTGGTAATGAAAAACTGTTTTTT

D gene: TRBD2
V gene: TRBV9
clone size: -
J gene: TRBJ2-3
CDR3 protein: CASSVAAGVTDTQYF
CDR3 DNA: TGTGCCAGCAGCGTAGCCGCGGGGGTCACAGATACGCAGTATTTT

D gene: TRBD1
V gene: TRBV27
clone size: -
J gene: TRBJ1-2
CDR3 protein: CASSPGQGWNYGYTF
CDR3 DNA: TGTGCCAGCAGTCCAGGACAGGGATGGAACTATGGCTACACCTTC

D gene: TRBD1
V gene: TRBV9
clone size: few
J gene: TRBJ1-1
CDR3 protein: CASSVLGQGSTEAFF
CDR3 DNA: TGTGCCAGCAGCGTCCTCGGACAGGGGAGCACTGAAGCTTTCTTT

D gene: TRBD1
V gene: TRBV30
clone size: -
J gene: TRBJ1-6
CDR3 protein: CAWSRRQGRNSPLHF
CDR3 DNA: TGTGCCTGGAGTAGAAGACAGGGGAGGAATTCACCCCTCCACTTT

D gene: TRBD2
V gene: TRBV7-6
clone size: -
J gene: TRBJ2-2
CDR3 protein: CASSLTTSGGARSGELFF
CDR3 DNA: TGTGCCAGCAGCTTGACGACTAGCGGGGGGGCGCGTAGCGGGGAGCTGTTTTTT

D gene: -
V gene: TRBV5-6
clone size: -
J gene: TRBJ1-5
CDR3 protein: CASSERGSNQPQHF
CDR3 DNA: TGTGCCAGCAGCGAAAGAGGTAGCAATCAGCCCCAGCATTTT

D gene: -
V gene: TRBV15
clone size: -
J gene: TRBJ2-7
CDR3 protein: CATSRVGSSYEQYF
CDR3 DNA: TGTGCCACCAGCAGAGTCGGGAGCTCCTACGAGCAGTACTTC

D gene: -
V gene: TRBV7-9
clone size: -
J gene: TRBJ1-2
CDR3 protein: CASRAVGGRDAGYTF
CDR3 DNA: TGTGCCAGCAGGGCCGTAGGGGGGAGGGATGCTGGCTACACCTTC

D gene: TRBD2
V gene: TRBV27
clone size: -
J gene: TRBJ2-1
CDR3 protein: CASTLAGGHNEQFF
CDR3 DNA: TGTGCCAGCACATTAGCGGGGGGGCACAATGAGCAGTTCTTC